These 9 T cell receptor beta chains were sequenced from one sample in a study of radiation and T cells in renal cell carcinoma. Time point: baseline pretreatment blood. The treatment denotes: 15 Gy SBRT to primary tumor, nephrectomy 4 weeks later. Clones were read by immunoSEQ multiplex PCR, and TCRdb kept only the in-frame ones, dropping some. The table lists about 150,000 clones, less than 90% of them singletons. Here the sequenced sample was blood, taken from a patient whose treatment included radiotherapy and nephrectomy. These receptors were collected from a woman in her seventies with renal cell carcinoma.

The J gene is TRBJ1-1, the V gene TRBV6-5; 8 bases are a match to TRBD1. Trimming cost V 7 bases and J 3 bases; bases outside gene matches: 7. The CDR3 extends over 14 amino acids. The V gene's germline CDR1 is MNHEY and CDR2 SVGAGI. The CDR3 sequence: CASTYRGWDTEAFF. The CDR3 DNA follows: TGTGCCAGCACCTACAGGGGGTGGGACACTGAAGCTTTCTTT.

This clone was detected only a few times. The J gene is TRBJ1-1, the V gene TRBV30; D might be TRBD1 (6 bases). The CDR3 runs 15 residues. V was shortened by 2 bases and J by 1 base, with 14 bases between the two germline ends. CDR1 is GTSNPN and CDR2 is SVGIG in the germline V gene (reference sequence). The CDR3 region has the DNA TGTGCCTGGAGTACCCCACAGGGCCGGAACACTGAAGCTTTCTTT. Protein sequence: CAWSTPQGRNTEAFF.

The rearrangement links TRBV7-3 to TRBJ2-1; 13 bases are a match to TRBD2. Germline V gives CDR1 SGHTA, CDR2 FQGTGA. The CDR3 length is 15 residues. V lost 6 bases to trimming and J lost 5 bases; unmatched junction nucleotides: 4. The CDR3 DNA follows: TGTGCCAGCAGTCCCGGGACTAGCGGGAACAATGAGCAGTTCTTC. It is translated as CASSPGTSGNNEQFF.

The chain is built from TRBV6-6 and TRBJ1-5; D might be TRBD1 (5 bases). Trimming removed 6 bases at V and 3 bases at J, with 18 bases between. Germline V lookup: CDR1 MNHNY, CDR2 SVGAGI (reference sequence). This CDR3 comprises 16 residues. The CDR3 is CASSTLGGGNNQPQHF. The DNA of the CDR3 is TGTGCCAGCAGCACCCTCGGCGGGGGGAACAATCAGCCCCAGCATTTT.

The chain has TRBV19 and TRBJ1-1; D unclear. Between the trimmed V and J ends, which lost 7 bases and 0 bases, there was a span of 12 bases. From germline, CDR1 is LNHDA and CDR2 SQIVND (reference sequence). This CDR3 contains 14 residues. In nucleotides, the CDR3 is TGTGCCAGTATTAAAGGTGAACTGAACACTGAAGCTTTCTTT. This sequence encodes CASIKGELNTEAFF.

The chain is built from TRBV7-9 and TRBJ2-3, with D perhaps matching TRBD2 (6 bases). The V end lost 1 base, the J end lost 4 bases, and 9 bases lay between the germline ends. The CDR3 has 14 residues. Germline loops: CDR1 SEHNR, CDR2 FQNEAQ (reference sequence). The CDR3 nucleotides are TGTGCCAGCAGCTTAGAGGGGACTCCAGATACGCAGTATTTT. Translation gives CASSLEGTPDTQYF.

The chain uses TRBV19 and TRBJ1-1; D gene unclear. CDR3 length: 13 amino acids. The V and J ends lost 2 bases and 0 bases respectively, with 4 bases between them. From germline, CDR1 is LNHDA and CDR2 SQIVND (reference sequence). The CDR3 loop reads CASSIQLNTEAFF. The DNA for the CDR3 is TGTGCCAGTAGTATACAATTGAACACTGAAGCTTTCTTT. The variable domain in full, with the rest retrieved from reference TRBV19 and TRBJ1-1, is DGGITQSPKYLFRKEGQNVTLSCEQNLNHDAMYWYRQDPGQGLRLIYYSQIVNDFQKGDIAEGYSVSREKKESFPLTVTSAQKNPTAFYLCASSIQLNTEAFFGQGTRLTVV.

J is TRBJ1-2 and V is TRBV14; D remains unclear. The germline V and J ends were trimmed by 0 bases and 4 bases, with 15 bases remaining between them. Per germline, CDR1 SGHDN and CDR2 FVKESK. The CDR3 covers 16 residues. CDR3 nucleotides: TGTGCCAGCAGCCAAGATCTGGCACCATTATCCTATGGCTACACCTTC. It is translated as CASSQDLAPLSYGYTF.

This clone was observed a single time. The rearrangement uses TRBV11-3 and TRBJ2-1; 8 bases align to TRBD2. With V trimmed by 5 bases and J by 7 bases, 7 bases remained unmatched. This CDR3 comprises 14 residues. Germline V gives CDR1 SGHNT, CDR2 YENEEA. The CDR3 region has the DNA TGTGCCAGCAGCGTACCCGGGGGGGTTAATGAGCAGTTCTTC. This gives the protein CASSVPGGVNEQFF. Full variable domain (missing parts from reference TRBV11-3 and TRBJ2-1): EAGVVQSPRYKIIEKKQPVAFWCNPISGHNTLYWYLQNLGQGPELLIRYENEEAVDDSQLPKDRFSAERLKGVDSTLKIQPAELGDSAVYLCASSVPGGVNEQFFGPGTRLTVL.